The clone carrying this T cell receptor beta chain was seen a handful of times. Its antigen is unidentified. This specimen belongs to a study of T cell repertoires in cytomegalovirus infection. Study as a whole: Indicated by public TCR beta signatures were CMV infection and matching HLA type. General study findings and limits: HLA-C-restricted TCR beta clonotypes specific for CMV led the ex vivo response. Accumulated public TCR beta family frequency recognized individuals carrying CMV together with the relevant HLA.

The CDR3 consists of 13 residues. The V end lost 3 bases, the J end lost 2 bases, and 8 bases lay between the germline ends. TCRdb redid the calling of the reads with MiXCR, one entry per CDR3 protein. The table includes 480,000 or so distinct CDR3 sequences, about 11% detected once. The receptor was derived from a human donor in good health (CMV status not recorded). Some clones in this sample may be carry-over from other donors' samples. Input material: PBMCs. This chain joins TRBV5-3 and TRBJ1-1; D is possibly TRBD1 (5 bases). TRBV5-3 is flagged as an ORF with uncertain function. CDR3 nucleotides: TGTGCCAGAAGCTCCGGACATAACACTGAAGCTTTCTTT. It codes for CARSSGHNTEAFF.